Many counts were recorded for the clone carrying this TCR beta chain. Its antigen is still unknown. Germline V CDR1 and CDR2: SNHLY, FYNNEI. V dropped 7 bases and J dropped 5; count of bases not matched to a gene: 5. This CDR3 comprises 14 residues. The data originate from a study of early T cells in non-severe SARS-CoV-2 infection. Whole-study results and caveats: VDJdb matching, biased toward anti-spike CD8 responses, missed private and CD4 specificities.

Attachment of unique molecular identifiers was made to individual cDNA molecules. Each CDR3 protein is one row after TCRdb ran MiXCR on the 5' RACE reads. This sample has tens of thousands of distinct CDR3 sequences; roughly 4.9% occur once, and the top ten carry approximately 3.5%. The TCR sequence derives from an adult who was a healthcare worker with PCR-confirmed SARS-CoV-2 infection or an uninfected control (not recorded which). The sample consisted of whole blood. The rearrangement links TRBV2 to TRBJ1-6; 7 bases line up with TRBD1. In nucleotides, the CDR3 is TGTGCCAGCAAGGGGGACAGCGATAATTCACCCCTCCACTTT. Encoded protein: CASKGDSDNSPLHF.